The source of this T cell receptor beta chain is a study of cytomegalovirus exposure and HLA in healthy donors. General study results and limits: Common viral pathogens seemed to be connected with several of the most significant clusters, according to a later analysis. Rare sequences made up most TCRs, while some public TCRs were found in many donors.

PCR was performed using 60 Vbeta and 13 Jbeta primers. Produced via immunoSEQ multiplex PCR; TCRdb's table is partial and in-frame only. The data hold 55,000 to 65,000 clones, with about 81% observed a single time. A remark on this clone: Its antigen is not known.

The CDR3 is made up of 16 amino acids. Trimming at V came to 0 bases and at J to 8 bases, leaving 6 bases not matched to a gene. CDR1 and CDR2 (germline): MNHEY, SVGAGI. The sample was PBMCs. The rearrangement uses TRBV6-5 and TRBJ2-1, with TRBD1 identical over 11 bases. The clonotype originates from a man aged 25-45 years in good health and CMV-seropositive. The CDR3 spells CASSYSLGQGGYEQFF. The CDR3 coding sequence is TGTGCCAGCAGTTACTCGCTGGGACAGGGGGGTTATGAGCAGTTCTTC.